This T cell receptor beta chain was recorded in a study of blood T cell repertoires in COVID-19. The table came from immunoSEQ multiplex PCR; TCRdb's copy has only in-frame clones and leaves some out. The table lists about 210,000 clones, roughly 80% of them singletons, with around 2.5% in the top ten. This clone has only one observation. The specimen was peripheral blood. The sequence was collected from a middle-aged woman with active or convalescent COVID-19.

The CDR3 sequence is CASSFSGSRLLETQYF. The DNA of the CDR3 is TGTGCCAGCAGCTTTAGCGGGAGTCGGTTATTGGAGACCCAGTACTTC. The J gene is TRBJ2-5, the V gene TRBV11-2; 9 nucleotides match TRBD2. In germline, CDR1 is SGHAT, CDR2 FQNNGV. The CDR3 spans 16 residues. V dropped 3 bases and J dropped 5; count of bases not matched to a gene: 10.